The clone carrying this T cell receptor beta chain has ten or more counts. Its antigen is still unknown. This entry is derived from a study of T cells in Graves' hyperthyroidism and ophthalmopathy. About the study: It was at initial diagnosis, before any treatment, that peripheral blood was collected.

Study findings and constraints: From stable hyperthyroidism, ophthalmopathy was set apart by a 13 V-J model.

CDR1 and CDR2 (germline): MGHRA, YSYEKL. This CDR3 spans 20 amino acids. Germline trimming cut 0 bases from V and 0 bases from J; bases unmatched to any gene: 14. Lactation, pregnancy, other autoimmune disease or uncontrolled infection excluded patients. An approximately 9.8 ml volume of fresh peripheral blood provided the PBMCs. TCR beta CDR3 regions were amplified from RNA transcripts. The TCR CDR3 first-round RT-PCR relied on the HTBI primer set. Via MiXCR, TCRdb re-called the multiplex PCR reads, giving one row per CDR3 protein. This repertoire shows around 250,000 distinct CDR3 sequences, more than 20% found once; its top ten account for approximately 35%.

The TCR originated in a woman aged 35 to 49 with Graves' ophthalmopathy. The chain carries TRBV4-1 and TRBJ2-7; 10 nucleotides match TRBD2. Sequencing was carried out using blood. CDR3 amino acids: CASSQDWLAGAHEGSYEQYF. The CDR3 DNA is TGCGCCAGCAGCCAAGATTGGCTAGCGGGAGCGCACGAGGGCTCCTACGAGCAGTACTTC.